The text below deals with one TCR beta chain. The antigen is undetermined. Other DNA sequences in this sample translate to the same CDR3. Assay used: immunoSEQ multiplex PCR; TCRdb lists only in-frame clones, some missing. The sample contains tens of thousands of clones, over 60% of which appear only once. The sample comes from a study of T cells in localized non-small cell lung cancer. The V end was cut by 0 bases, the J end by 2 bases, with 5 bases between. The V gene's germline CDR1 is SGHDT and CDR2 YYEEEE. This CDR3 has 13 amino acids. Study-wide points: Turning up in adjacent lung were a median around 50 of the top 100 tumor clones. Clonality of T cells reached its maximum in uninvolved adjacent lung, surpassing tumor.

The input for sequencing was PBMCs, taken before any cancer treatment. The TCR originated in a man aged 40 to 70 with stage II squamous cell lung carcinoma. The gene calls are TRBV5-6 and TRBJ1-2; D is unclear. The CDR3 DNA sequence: TGTGCCAGCAGCTTGGGCCAGAACTATGGCTACACCTTC. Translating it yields CASSLGQNYGYTF. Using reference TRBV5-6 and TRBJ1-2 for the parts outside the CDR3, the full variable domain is DAGVTQSPTHLIKTRGQQVTLRCSPKSGHDTVSWYQQALGQGPQFIFQYYEEEERQRGNFPDRFSGHQFPNYSSELNVNALLLGDSALYLCASSLGQNYGYTFGSGTRLTVV.